Presented here are 5 T cell receptor beta chains from one specimen sequenced in a study of cytomegalovirus exposure and HLA in healthy donors. The data were produced by immunoSEQ multiplex PCR, yet TCRdb's version contains in-frame clones alone and is incomplete. The sample gives fewer than 55,000 clones, 85% to 95% of which show up once; 1.4% is in the top ten. Sample: PBMCs. These receptors all stem from a man aged 18 to 30 in good health and CMV-seronegative.

The chain combines TRBV7-3 with TRBJ2-4, with TRBD2 as a possible D gene (7 bases). CDR3 size: 16 residues. The germline V gene has CDR1 SGHTA and CDR2 FQGTGA. Trimming stripped 3 bases from V and 6 bases from J, with 18 bases between. The CDR3 bases are TGTGCCAGCAGCTTTGGGGGGGGCGTCAGTGGAAACATTCAGTACTTC. It specifies CASSFGGGVSGNIQYF. The full variable domain, its missing parts supplied by reference TRBV7-3 and TRBJ2-4, is GAGVSQTPSNKVTEKGKYVELRCDPISGHTALYWYRQSLGQGPEFLIYFQGTGAADDSGLPNDRFFAVRPEGSVSTLKIQRTERGDSAVYLCASSFGGGVSGNIQYFGAGTRLSVL.

The chain joins TRBV6-4 to TRBJ2-3; D possibly corresponds to TRBD1 (6 bases). Trimming shortened V by 4 bases and J by 5 bases, and 16 bases separated the two germline ends. This CDR3 spans 15 amino acids. Germline V gives CDR1 MRHNA, CDR2 SNTAGT. The CDR3 is CASSAFMSGVDTQYF. CDR3 DNA: TGTGCCAGCAGTGCCTTCATGTCAGGGGTAGATACGCAGTATTTT.

The chain links TRBV5-5 to TRBJ2-7; D unresolved. Trimming shortened V by 0 bases and J by 5 bases, and 15 bases separated the two germline ends. Germline CDR1 SGHKS, CDR2 YYEKEE (reference sequence). CDR3 length: 15 amino acids. This CDR3 is CASSLASILSDEQYF. CDR3 nucleotides: TGTGCCAGCAGCTTGGCGTCTATCTTAAGCGACGAGCAGTACTTC.

The V and J genes are TRBV30 and TRBJ2-1, with D maybe TRBD1 (6 bases). Germline values: CDR1 GTSNPN, CDR2 SVGIG (reference sequence). The CDR3 runs 16 residues. With 3 bases removed from V and 0 bases from J, the gap between germline ends came to 15 bases. The CDR3 DNA reads TGTGCCTGGAGGGGGTACACAGGGAGCTCCTACAATGAGCAGTTCTTC. It specifies CAWRGYTGSSYNEQFF. Full variable domain (rest looked up from reference TRBV30 and TRBJ2-1): SQTIHQWPATLVQPVGSPLSLECTVEGTSNPNLYWYRQAAGRGLQLLFYSVGIGQISSEVPQNLSASRPQDRQFILSSKKLLLSDSGFYLCAWRGYTGSSYNEQFFGPGTRLTVL.

This chain connects TRBV5-4 to TRBJ2-7; D is perhaps TRBD2 (5 bases). CDR1 is SGHNT, CDR2 YYREEE, per germline (reference sequence). V lost 2 bases and J 1 base, leaving 13 bases between the germline ends. CDR3 length: 15 residues. The CDR3 here is CASSFAGPSSYEQYF. The CDR3 DNA reads TGTGCCAGCAGCTTTGCGGGCCCTTCGTCCTACGAGCAGTACTTC.